Each of the 8 T cell receptor beta chains below was sequenced from the same sample in a study of blood T cell repertoires in COVID-19 (TCRdb year 2020). Receptors were amplified or captured by the immunoSEQ multiplex PCR assay. The table comes from immuneACCESS by way of TCRdb, which keeps in-frame sequences with V and J called. Part of the clones is missing from these tables; in studies checked, under half for an unresolved V gene and the rest for unknown reasons. Counted in this sample were fewer than 450,000 clones; approximately 90% of them appeared once. The top ten constitute approximately 1.2% of the sample. Material for sequencing was PBMCs or T cells enriched from blood (not recorded which). The receptors come from a woman under 30 who had recovered from COVID-19.

The V gene is TRBV7-2, the J gene TRBJ1-6; TRBD1 agrees at 8 bases. The length of the CDR3 is 15 residues. V lost 1 base, J lost 9 bases, and 5 bases stayed unmatched. The germline V gene encodes CDR1 SGHTA and CDR2 FQGNSA. CDR3 region: CASSLEGRGLSPLHF. The CDR3 DNA sequence: TGTGCCAGCAGCTTAGAAGGCAGGGGGCTTTCACCCCTCCACTTT.

The chain carries TRBV19 and TRBJ1-3; no clear D. Germline CDR1 is LNHDA and CDR2 is SQIVND (reference sequence). The CDR3 sequence is 16 residues long. Trimming shortened V by 5 bases and J by 0 bases, and 14 bases separated the two germline ends. The CDR3 DNA reads TGTGCCAGTAGTGCACCTGAGGCTGGCTCTGGAAACACCATATATTTT. Translated, it gives CASSAPEAGSGNTIYF. Full variable domain (outside the CDR3, taken from reference TRBV19 and TRBJ1-3): DGGITQSPKYLFRKEGQNVTLSCEQNLNHDAMYWYRQDPGQGLRLIYYSQIVNDFQKGDIAEGYSVSREKKESFPLTVTSAQKNPTAFYLCASSAPEAGSGNTIYFGEGSWLTVV.

This clone has more than one count but fewer than ten. This sequence joins TRBV7-2 and TRBJ1-2, with D perhaps matching TRBD1 (5 bases). Germline V gene sequence: CDR1 SGHTA, CDR2 FQGNSA. The CDR3 has 14 residues. The V end was cut by 3 bases, the J end by 7 bases, with 15 bases between. The DNA for the CDR3 is TGTGCCAGCAGCTTCTCCAGGGCACAGGTTGGCTACACCTTC. This encodes CASSFSRAQVGYTF.

The chain has TRBV29-1 and TRBJ2-3, with D tentatively TRBD1 (6 bases). This CDR3 region has 14 residues. From germline, CDR1 is SQVTM and CDR2 ANQGSEA. The V gene lost 1 base and the J gene lost 4 bases, with 12 bases spanning the gap. This CDR3 reads CSVEGGTLADTQYF. CDR3 sequence (DNA): TGCAGCGTTGAAGGGGGGACACTCGCAGATACGCAGTATTTT.

J is TRBJ2-5 and V is TRBV25-1; D is perhaps TRBD2 (5 bases). This CDR3 is built from 16 residues. V dropped 6 bases and J dropped 5 bases, with 22 bases sitting between them. Germline lookup yields CDR1 MGHDK and CDR2 SYGVNS. CDR3 amino acids: CASSENEGAPPETQYF. DNA for the CDR3: TGTGCCAGCAGCGAAAACGAGGGAGCCCCACCGGAGACCCAGTACTTC.

The rearrangement uses TRBV5-1 and TRBJ2-1, with 9 bases aligning to TRBD2. Germline CDR1 SGHRS, CDR2 YFSETQ. J gave up 6 bases and V 4 bases, and 11 bases lay outside the gene matches. This CDR3 contains 16 residues. CDR3 bases: TGCGCCAGCAGCCCGGCGAGGCTAGCGGGGACCAATGAGCAGTTCTTC. As protein: CASSPARLAGTNEQFF.

This clone was counted once. The CDR3 nucleotides read TGTGCCTGGAGTGACAGGCCAAATCAGCCCCAGCATTTT. Protein product: CAWSDRPNQPQHF. The chain is built from TRBV30 and TRBJ1-5, with D perhaps matching TRBD1 (5 bases). The V gene's germline CDR1 is GTSNPN and CDR2 SVGIG (reference sequence). Trimming shortened V by 1 base and J by 4 bases, and 8 bases separated the two germline ends. The CDR3 is 13 amino acids.

The chain employs TRBV4-1 and TRBJ1-1, with TRBD1 as a possible D gene (5 bases). The V end was cut by 4 bases, the J end by 0 bases, with 18 bases between. The CDR3 totals 17 residues. Germline-derived CDR1 and CDR2 are MGHRA and YSYEKL. The CDR3 sequence is CASSRGGISILNTEAFF. In DNA, the CDR3 is TGCGCCAGCAGCCGGGGGGGTATATCAATCTTGAACACTGAAGCTTTCTTT.